The 7 T cell receptor beta chains listed next were all sequenced from one sample in a study of human T cells and chemical hapten exposure. Time point here: pre-sensitization, week 0. Regarding treatment: therapeutic diphenylcyclopropenone sensitization with weekly scalp DPC. TCRdb redid the calling of the RACE reads with MiXCR, one entry per CDR3 protein. The sample consists of 60,000 to 70,000 distinct CDR3 sequences, about a tenth of them appearing once. Source: whole blood, taken in connection with sensitization to the hapten diphenylcyclopropenone (DPC). Source of these receptors: a woman in her fifties or sixties with alopecia areata. Some clones in this sample may be carry-over from other donors' samples.

This clonotype was seen only a few times. The CDR3, as DNA: TGCAGTGCTCTTCGACCCGTATGGACTGAAGCTTTCTTT. It yields the protein CSALRPVWTEAFF. The rearrangement links TRBV20-1 to TRBJ1-1; D is undetermined. V lost 5 bases to trimming and J lost 5 bases, with 15 bases between them. CDR1 and CDR2 (germline): DFQATT, SNEGSKA (reference sequence). CDR3 length: 13 amino acids.

This clonotype was counted many times. V and J are TRBV3-1 and TRBJ1-2; 9 bases align to TRBD1. The germline V gene encodes CDR1 LGHDT and CDR2 YNNKEL (reference sequence). The ends lost 1 base at V and 7 bases at J; junction bases unmatched: 4. The CDR3 has 14 residues. CDR3 DNA: TGTGCCAGCAGCCAAGTAACAGGGGGCCTTGGCTACACCTTC. Translating gives CASSQVTGGLGYTF.

In this sample, this clonotype turned up many times. The chain is built from TRBV29-1 and TRBJ2-7, with TRBD1 matching over 8 bases. Germline values: CDR1 SQVTM, CDR2 ANQGSEA. This CDR3 has 14 residues. The J segment lost 2 bases and the V segment lost 2 bases, leaving 5 bases of the junction unmatched. CDR3 loop: CSVELTGATYEQYF. DNA for the CDR3: TGCAGCGTTGAATTGACAGGGGCCACCTACGAGCAGTACTTC.

This clonotype was recorded at least ten times. This chain links TRBV28 with TRBJ2-7; D could derive from TRBD1 or TRBD2 (5 bases each). The germline V gene has CDR1 MDHEN and CDR2 SYDVKM. The ends were cut back, 4 bases at V and 3 bases at J, with 13 bases in the middle. The CDR3 has 14 amino acids. CDR3 DNA: TGTGCCAGCAGTTCCGGGACGGGTATCTACGAGCAGTACTTC. It translates to CASSSGTGIYEQYF.

This clonotype was observed a handful of times. The CDR3 bases are TGTGCCAGTACCATGACGGCCTATGGCTACACCTTC. Its protein is CASTMTAYGYTF. The chain has TRBV19 and TRBJ1-2; D gene unclear. Germline V gene data show CDR1 as LNHDA and CDR2 as SQIVND (reference sequence). V lost 7 bases and J lost 4, with 10 bases in between. This CDR3 has 12 amino acids.

This clonotype occurred many times. The CDR3 region is CAWTTGTGIYEQYF. CDR3 DNA sequence: TGTGCCTGGACCACCGGGACAGGGATCTACGAGCAGTACTTC. The V call is TRBV30, the J call TRBJ2-7; 9 positions match TRBD1. Germline CDR1 and CDR2: GTSNPN and SVGIG (reference sequence). V was pared by 4 bases and J by 3 bases, with 7 bases of the junction left unmatched. The CDR3 covers 14 residues.

The chain recombines TRBV7-2 with TRBJ2-1; 8 bases map to TRBD1. The V and J ends lost 0 bases and 3 bases, in that order; junction bases with no gene match: 7. Germline V gene sequence: CDR1 SGHTA, CDR2 FQGNSA. The CDR3 is made up of 17 amino acids. The CDR3 is CASSLAARDRNYNEQFF. As DNA, the CDR3 is TGTGCCAGCAGCTTAGCGGCCCGGGACAGGAACTACAATGAGCAGTTCTTC. Full variable domain (remainder filled in from reference TRBV7-2 and TRBJ2-1): GAGVSQSPSNKVTEKGKDVELRCDPISGHTALYWYRQSLGQGLEFLIYFQGNSAPDKSGLPSDRFSAERTGGSVSTLTIQRTQQEDSAVYLCASSLAARDRNYNEQFFGPGTRLTVL.